A single TCR beta chain is shown here with its context. What it binds is not known. One base away lies a much larger clone, so this may be a sequencing read error. These data belong to a study of cytomegalovirus exposure and HLA in healthy donors. Assay: immunoSEQ multiplex PCR; the TCRdb copy retains only in-frame clones and omits some. The sample has a few hundred thousand clones, 86% seen once. Study-wide results and limits: Reported results showed that the classifier diagnosed cytomegalovirus status with high specificity and sensitivity. The study put about 180 TCR beta chains on its list as cytomegalovirus-associated.

The sequence was obtained from a woman aged 18-29 years in good health and CMV-seronegative. Sequencing was done on a sample of PBMCs.

For the CDR3, the DNA is TGTGCCAGCAGCTCCACCTACGAGCAGTACTTC. Translated, it gives CASSSTYEQYF. V usage is TRBV5-4 and J usage is TRBJ2-7; D is ambiguous. Per germline, CDR1 SGHNT and CDR2 YYREEE (reference sequence). The CDR3 extends over 11 amino acids. The V gene lost 3 bases and the J gene lost 2 bases, with 3 bases spanning the gap.